The clone carrying this T cell receptor (beta chain) has ten or more counts. Germline V lookup: CDR1 LNHDA, CDR2 SQIVND (reference sequence). The CDR3 has 13 residues. V lost 9 bases, J lost 11 bases, and 8 bases stayed unmatched. These data come from a study of T cell repertoires in cytomegalovirus infection. MiXCR, applied by TCRdb to the reads, yields one record per CDR3 protein. The table has around 180,000 distinct CDR3 sequences, roughly 19% seen once; the top ten hold around 3.1%. The TCR comes from a human donor in good health (CMV status not recorded). Some clones in this sample may be carry-over from other donors' samples. Sequencing was done on a sample of PBMCs. This chain links TRBV19 with TRBJ2-1, with 12 bases that match TRBD2. The DNA of the CDR3 is TGTGCCAGCGCTAGCGGGAGGGCCTTGCAGCAGTTCTTC. This translates into CASASGRALQQFF.